Following are 22 T cell receptor beta chains from one sample sequenced in a study of CD8+CD57+ T cells in acquired aplastic anemia. TCR beta VDJ and CDR3 were profiled, and genomic DNA was the template. TCRdb re-called the reads through MiXCR, storing one row per CDR3 protein. The sample includes tens of thousands of distinct CDR3 sequences, more than 40% of them seen just once. The specimen sequenced was sorted CD4+, CD8+, or CD8+CD57+ T cells (not recorded which) from PBMCs. The receptor source for this set is a human donor in good health, serving as a control.

The chain recombines TRBV13 with TRBJ2-5; 7 nucleotides line up with TRBD2. The CDR3 extends over 15 amino acids. Trimming cost V 5 bases and J 0 bases; bases outside gene matches: 6. The germline CDR1 and CDR2 sequences are PRHDT and FYEKMQ (reference sequence). CDR3: CASSERGNDQETQYF. CDR3 sequence (DNA): TGTGCCAGCAGCGAGCGGGGCAACGACCAAGAGACCCAGTACTTC. Together with reference TRBV13 and TRBJ2-5, the CDR3 gives the full variable domain: AAGVIQSPRHLIKEKRETATLKCYPIPRHDTVYWYQQGPGQDPQFLISFYEKMQSDKGSIPDRFSAQQFSDYHSELNMSSLELGDSALYFCASSERGNDQETQYFGPGTRLLVL.

The chain links TRBV15 to TRBJ2-7; no clear D. This CDR3 region has 13 residues. Germline V CDR1 and CDR2: LNHNV, YYDKDF (reference sequence). V was pared by 0 bases and J by 6 bases, with 9 bases between. This CDR3 is CATSRDVGSEQYF. The DNA of the CDR3 is TGTGCCACCAGCAGAGACGTGGGGTCCGAGCAGTACTTC.

This clonotype was observed at least ten times. The chain is built from TRBV2 and TRBJ2-3; D not certain. The CDR3 covers 13 residues. The germline V gene encodes CDR1 SNHLY and CDR2 FYNNEI. V lost 5 bases, J lost 4 bases, and 10 bases lay in between. CDR3 DNA: TGTGCCAGCAGTTCCAGTCAGGCAGATACGCAGTATTTT. It specifies CASSSSQADTQYF.

V gene TRBV5-1 combines with J gene TRBJ2-7; maybe TRBD2 (6 bases). The CDR3 extends over 13 amino acids. Germline-derived CDR1 and CDR2 are SGHRS and YFSETQ. V was pared by 3 bases and J by 5 bases, with 12 bases between. This chain's CDR3 is CASSSAGSHEQYF. The CDR3 coding sequence is TGCGCCAGCAGCTCGGCGGGGTCCCACGAGCAGTACTTC.

Points on this clonotype: This sequence may be a read error, since a much larger clone differs from it by one base. No conserved phenylalanine or tryptophan is present at the end of the CDR3, so a read error is the likely explanation. The chain joins TRBV5-1 to TRBJ2-7, with D perhaps TRBD1 or TRBD2 (5 bases each). The CDR3 loop spans 13 amino acids. CDR1 and CDR2 (germline): SGHRS, YFSETQ. The germline V and J ends were trimmed by 4 bases and 3 bases, with 11 bases remaining between them. The DNA for the CDR3 is TGCGCCAGCAGCGGGACGGCAAACTACGAGCAGTACTGC. This gives the protein CASSGTANYEQYC.

This clonotype was counted at least ten times. This rearrangement joins TRBV13 to TRBJ1-2, with D possibly being TRBD1 (6 bases). The CDR3 is made up of 12 amino acids. The V gene lost 5 bases and the J gene lost 8 bases, with 12 bases spanning the gap. Germline-derived CDR1 and CDR2 are PRHDT and FYEKMQ (reference sequence). The CDR3 here is CASSPRGGGYTF. For the CDR3, the DNA is TGTGCCAGCAGCCCCAGGGGTGGAGGCTACACCTTC.

This clonotype was picked up a small number of times. The V and J genes are TRBV18 and TRBJ1-1; D uncertain. Germline-derived CDR1 and CDR2 are KGHSH and LQKENI. V lost 6 bases and J 1 base, leaving 6 bases between the germline ends. The CDR3 covers 12 residues. CDR3 protein: CASSSENTEAFF. Here the CDR3 DNA reads TGTGCCAGCTCGTCAGAGAACACTGAAGCTTTCTTT.

Worth noting for this clonotype: The junction departs from the called germline gene at one end, perhaps through a read error. The chain carries TRBV25-1 and TRBJ2-1, with 7 bases fitting TRBD1. Germline CDR1 is MGHDK and CDR2 is SYGVNS. The CDR3 loop spans 14 amino acids. In nucleotides, the CDR3 is TGTGCCAGCAGTCTACAGGGGACCTACGATGAGCAGTTCTTC. It specifies CASSLQGTYDEQFF. Looking up the rest from reference TRBV25-1 and TRBJ2-1 gives the full variable domain: EADIYQTPRYLVIGTGKKITLECSQTMGHDKMYWYQQDPGMELHLIHYSYGVNSTEKGDLSSESTVSRIRTEHFPLTLESARPSHTSQYLCASSLQGTYDEQFFGPGTRLTVL.

The chain joins TRBV20-1 to TRBJ2-7, with a possible D match to TRBD2 (6 bases). This CDR3 region has 13 residues. V shed 6 bases and J shed 6 bases, with 18 bases lying between them. Germline values: CDR1 DFQATT, CDR2 SNEGSKA (reference sequence). CDR3 sequence: CSAPLGGLGEQYF. The CDR3 DNA follows: TGCAGTGCCCCCCTCGGGGGTCTGGGCGAGCAGTACTTC.

This chain connects TRBV30 to TRBJ1-6, with 8 nucleotides matching TRBD1. The CDR3 covers 13 residues. With V trimmed by 2 bases and J by 7 bases, 1 base remained unmatched. Per the germline V gene, CDR1 is GTSNPN and CDR2 is SVGIG (reference sequence). The CDR3 coding sequence is TGTGCCTGGAGTCGACAGGGGAATTCACCCCTCCACTTT. This codes for CAWSRQGNSPLHF.

This clonotype was counted at least ten times. The V gene is TRBV24-1, the J gene TRBJ1-2, with D possibly matching TRBD1 (5 bases). The V end lost 5 bases, the J end lost 3 bases, and 12 bases lay between the germline ends. This CDR3 has 14 residues. From germline, CDR1 is KGHDR and CDR2 SFDVKD. CDR3 sequence reads: CATSAIDSDYGYTF. For the CDR3, the DNA is TGTGCCACCAGTGCCATAGACAGTGACTATGGCTACACCTTC.

This clonotype was counted a few times. The chain recombines TRBV27 with TRBJ2-7, with D possibly being TRBD1 (6 bases). Germline CDR1 reads MNHEY; CDR2 reads SMNVEV (reference sequence). V was shortened by 4 bases and J by 3 bases, with 13 bases between the two germline ends. This CDR3 spans 14 amino acids. Written as DNA, the CDR3 is TGTGCCAGCAGTTCAAAAAAACAGGGCTACGAGCAGTACTTC. Translating gives CASSSKKQGYEQYF.

Note on this clonotype: Likely a read error: the CDR3 ends without its conserved phenylalanine or tryptophan. Because the CDR3's place on the DNA is in doubt, the DNA is left out and the CDR3 is given as listed by TCRdb. The chain links TRBV7-9 to TRBJ2-5. The CDR3 length is 12 residues, termini included. Per the germline V gene, CDR1 is SEHNR and CDR2 is FQNEAQ (reference sequence). The CDR3 sequence: CASSLAIKTQHS.

As for this clonotype: A read error is possible here, since a much larger clone lies one base away. The V gene is TRBV10-3, the J gene TRBJ2-3; possibly TRBD1 for D (6 bases). The germline CDR1 and CDR2 sequences are ENHRY and SYGVKD. The V and J ends lost 5 bases and 2 bases respectively, with 14 bases between them. This CDR3 has 15 residues. CDR3: CAISNSGHNTDTQYF. The DNA of the CDR3 is TGTGCCATCAGTAACTCGGGACATAACACAGATACGCAGTATTTT.

This chain joins TRBV5-1 and TRBJ1-6; the match to TRBD1 covers 9 bases. The CDR3 is 17 residues long. J gave up 7 bases and V 0 bases, and 8 bases lay outside the gene matches. Germline lookup yields CDR1 SGHRS and CDR2 YFSETQ. CDR3 DNA sequence: TGCGCCAGCAGCTTGGGGACGAGAACAGGGGGCAATTCACCCCTCCACTTT. Protein sequence: CASSLGTRTGGNSPLHF.

The chain joins TRBV25-1 to TRBJ2-7; 9 bases match TRBD1. Germline CDR1 MGHDK, CDR2 SYGVNS. The CDR3 is made up of 16 amino acids. The ends lost 9 bases at V and 3 bases at J; junction bases unmatched: 15. The CDR3 here is CASRPTPGQGGYEQYF. The CDR3 DNA follows: TGTGCCAGTAGGCCAACCCCGGGACAGGGAGGCTACGAGCAGTACTTC.

This chain connects TRBV10-3 to TRBJ2-7; D call uncertain. Germline V gene sequence: CDR1 ENHRY, CDR2 SYGVKD. Trimming left V 4 bases short and J 2 bases short, with 12 bases between. The CDR3 runs 14 residues. CDR3 nucleotides: TGTGCCATCAGTGCATCGGACGGAACCTACGAGCAGTACTTC. Translated, it gives CAISASDGTYEQYF.

The chain carries TRBV2 and TRBJ2-2; no definite D call. Trimming shortened V by 6 bases and J by 0 bases, and 11 bases separated the two germline ends. The CDR3 length is 15 residues. Germline CDR1 reads SNHLY; CDR2 reads FYNNEI. CDR3 sequence (DNA): TGTGCCAGCAGACCGGGCCGTGCGAACACCGGGGAGCTGTTTTTT. Protein product: CASRPGRANTGELFF. Based on the CDR3 plus reference TRBV2 and TRBJ2-2, the full variable domain is EPEVTQTPSHQVTQMGQEVILRCVPISNHLYFYWYRQILGQKVEFLVSFYNNEISEKSEIFDDQFSVERPDGSNFTLKIRSTKLEDSAMYFCASRPGRANTGELFFGEGSRLTVL.

V is TRBV19 and J is TRBJ2-1; D remains unclear. This CDR3 is built from 15 residues. V shed 5 bases and J shed 7 bases, with 18 bases lying between them. In germline, CDR1 is LNHDA, CDR2 SQIVND (reference sequence). The CDR3 sequence: CASSPRTTPGNEQFF. Here the CDR3 DNA reads TGTGCCAGTAGTCCGCGAACTACTCCTGGGAATGAGCAGTTCTTC.

The J gene is TRBJ1-1, the V gene TRBV7-8; TRBD1 agrees at 9 bases. V gave up 6 bases and J gave up 6 bases; unmatched junction bases: 17. The CDR3 runs to 17 residues. Germline V lookup: CDR1 SGHVS, CDR2 FQNEAQ. The CDR3 sequence is CASSARDSATGGSEAFF. The CDR3 DNA follows: TGTGCCAGCAGTGCTAGAGATAGTGCAACAGGGGGCTCTGAAGCTTTCTTT.

The rearrangement links TRBV25-1 to TRBJ2-3; 7 nucleotides match TRBD2. This CDR3 contains 16 residues. From germline, CDR1 is MGHDK and CDR2 SYGVNS. Losses at the gene ends were 4 bases for V and 0 bases for J; bases not matched to a gene: 7. This CDR3 reads CASSALAVLSTDTQYF. CDR3 DNA sequence: TGTGCCAGCAGTGCCCTAGCGGTCCTTAGCACAGATACGCAGTATTTT.

This clonotype was observed a handful of times. The junction departs from germline at one end; a sequencing error may be responsible. The chain is built from TRBV24-1 and TRBJ2-3, with D perhaps matching TRBD1 (7 bases). The CDR3 totals 18 residues. CDR1 KGHDR and CDR2 SFDVKD come from the germline V gene. The CDR3 protein is CASSDLAITGEGTDTQYF. DNA of the CDR3: TGTGCCTCCAGTGATTTGGCCATAACAGGGGAGGGCACAGATACGCAGTATTTT.